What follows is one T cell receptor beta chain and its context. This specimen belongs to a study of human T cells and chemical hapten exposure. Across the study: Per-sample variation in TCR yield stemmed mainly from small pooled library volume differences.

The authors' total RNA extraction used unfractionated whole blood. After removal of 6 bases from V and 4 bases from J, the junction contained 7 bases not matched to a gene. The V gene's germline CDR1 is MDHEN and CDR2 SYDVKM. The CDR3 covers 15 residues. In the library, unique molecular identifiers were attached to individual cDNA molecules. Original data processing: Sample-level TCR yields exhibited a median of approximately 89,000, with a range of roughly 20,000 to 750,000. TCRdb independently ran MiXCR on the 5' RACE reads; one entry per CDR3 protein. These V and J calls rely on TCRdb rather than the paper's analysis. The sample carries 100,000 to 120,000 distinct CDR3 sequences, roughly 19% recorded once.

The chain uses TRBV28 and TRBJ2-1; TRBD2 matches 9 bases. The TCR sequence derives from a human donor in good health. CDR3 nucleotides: TGTGCCAGCAGGATTCCTCTAGCGGGGTACAATGAGCAGTTCTTC. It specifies CASRIPLAGYNEQFF.